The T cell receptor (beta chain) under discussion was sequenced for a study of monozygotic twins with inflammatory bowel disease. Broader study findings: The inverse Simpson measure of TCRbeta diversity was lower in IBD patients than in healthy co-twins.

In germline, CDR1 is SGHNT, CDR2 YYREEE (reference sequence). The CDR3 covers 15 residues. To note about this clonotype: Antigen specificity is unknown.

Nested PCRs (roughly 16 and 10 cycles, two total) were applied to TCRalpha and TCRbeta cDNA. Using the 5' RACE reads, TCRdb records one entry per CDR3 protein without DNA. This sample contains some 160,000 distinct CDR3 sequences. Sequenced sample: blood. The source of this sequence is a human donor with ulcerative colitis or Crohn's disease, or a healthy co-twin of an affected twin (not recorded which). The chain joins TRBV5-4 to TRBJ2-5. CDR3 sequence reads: CASSFGLGVQETQYF.